The clone carrying this T cell receptor (beta chain) was recorded at least ten times. TCRdb processed the RACE reads anew with MiXCR; each CDR3 protein has one entry. The top ten hold around 3.1% of the sample, which has about 98,000 distinct CDR3 sequences, roughly 10% seen once. The data are from a study of human T cells and chemical hapten exposure. From germline, CDR1 is SGHRS and CDR2 YFSETQ. This CDR3 region has 14 residues. V lost 7 bases and J lost 5; bases outside the gene matches: 11. The time point denotes: pre-sensitization, week 0. The treatment denotes: therapeutic diphenylcyclopropenone sensitization with weekly scalp DPC.

This specimen consisted of whole blood, obtained in connection with sensitization to the hapten diphenylcyclopropenone (DPC). The gene calls are TRBV5-1 and TRBJ2-7; the match to TRBD1 covers 8 bases. This TCR derives from an older woman with alopecia areata. Some clones in this sample may be carry-over from other donors' samples. CDR3: CASGEGDRSDEQYF. The DNA for the CDR3 is TGCGCCAGCGGAGAAGGGGACAGGTCAGACGAGCAGTACTTC.